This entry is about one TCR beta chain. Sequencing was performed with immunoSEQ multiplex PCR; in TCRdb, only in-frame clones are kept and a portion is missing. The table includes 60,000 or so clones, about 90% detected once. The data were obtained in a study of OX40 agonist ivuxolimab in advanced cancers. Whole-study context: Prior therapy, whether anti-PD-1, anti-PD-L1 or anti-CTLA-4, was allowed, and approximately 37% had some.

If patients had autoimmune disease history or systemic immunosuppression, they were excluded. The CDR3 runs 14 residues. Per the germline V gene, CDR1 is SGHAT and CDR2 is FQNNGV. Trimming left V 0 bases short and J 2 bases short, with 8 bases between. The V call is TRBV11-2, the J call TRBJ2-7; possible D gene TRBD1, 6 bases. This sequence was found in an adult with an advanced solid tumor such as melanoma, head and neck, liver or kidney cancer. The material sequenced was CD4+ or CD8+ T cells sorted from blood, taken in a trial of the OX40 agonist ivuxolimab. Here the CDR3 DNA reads TGTGCCAGCAGCTTAGACAGGGGCGCCTACGAGCAGTACTTC. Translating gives CASSLDRGAYEQYF.